A single TCR beta chain is shown here with its context. TCRdb reprocessed the 5' RACE reads and keeps a single row for each CDR3 protein, giving no DNA. The sample yields about 190,000 distinct CDR3 sequences, of which the top ten take up roughly 21%. The data belong to a study of T cells expressing NK-cell markers. The CDR3 totals 16 residues. Germline CDR1 LNHDA, CDR2 SQIVND (reference sequence). The chain couples TRBV19 to TRBJ2-1; lacking DNA, the TRBD1 call made by TCRdb goes unchecked. The sample taken for sequencing was blood T cells: a sorted CD56 or NKG2C T cell subset, CD4+ or CD8+ T cells, or bulk PBMC T cells (not recorded which). This TCR derives from a man between 18 and 69 years old in good health. CDR3 protein: CASSSQDRAGYNEQFF. The entire variable domain, with the rest obtained from reference TRBV19 and TRBJ2-1, is as follows: DGGITQSPKYLFRKEGQNVTLSCEQNLNHDAMYWYRQDPGQGLRLIYYSQIVNDFQKGDIAEGYSVSREKKESFPLTVTSAQKNPTAFYLCASSSQDRAGYNEQFFGPGTRLTVL.